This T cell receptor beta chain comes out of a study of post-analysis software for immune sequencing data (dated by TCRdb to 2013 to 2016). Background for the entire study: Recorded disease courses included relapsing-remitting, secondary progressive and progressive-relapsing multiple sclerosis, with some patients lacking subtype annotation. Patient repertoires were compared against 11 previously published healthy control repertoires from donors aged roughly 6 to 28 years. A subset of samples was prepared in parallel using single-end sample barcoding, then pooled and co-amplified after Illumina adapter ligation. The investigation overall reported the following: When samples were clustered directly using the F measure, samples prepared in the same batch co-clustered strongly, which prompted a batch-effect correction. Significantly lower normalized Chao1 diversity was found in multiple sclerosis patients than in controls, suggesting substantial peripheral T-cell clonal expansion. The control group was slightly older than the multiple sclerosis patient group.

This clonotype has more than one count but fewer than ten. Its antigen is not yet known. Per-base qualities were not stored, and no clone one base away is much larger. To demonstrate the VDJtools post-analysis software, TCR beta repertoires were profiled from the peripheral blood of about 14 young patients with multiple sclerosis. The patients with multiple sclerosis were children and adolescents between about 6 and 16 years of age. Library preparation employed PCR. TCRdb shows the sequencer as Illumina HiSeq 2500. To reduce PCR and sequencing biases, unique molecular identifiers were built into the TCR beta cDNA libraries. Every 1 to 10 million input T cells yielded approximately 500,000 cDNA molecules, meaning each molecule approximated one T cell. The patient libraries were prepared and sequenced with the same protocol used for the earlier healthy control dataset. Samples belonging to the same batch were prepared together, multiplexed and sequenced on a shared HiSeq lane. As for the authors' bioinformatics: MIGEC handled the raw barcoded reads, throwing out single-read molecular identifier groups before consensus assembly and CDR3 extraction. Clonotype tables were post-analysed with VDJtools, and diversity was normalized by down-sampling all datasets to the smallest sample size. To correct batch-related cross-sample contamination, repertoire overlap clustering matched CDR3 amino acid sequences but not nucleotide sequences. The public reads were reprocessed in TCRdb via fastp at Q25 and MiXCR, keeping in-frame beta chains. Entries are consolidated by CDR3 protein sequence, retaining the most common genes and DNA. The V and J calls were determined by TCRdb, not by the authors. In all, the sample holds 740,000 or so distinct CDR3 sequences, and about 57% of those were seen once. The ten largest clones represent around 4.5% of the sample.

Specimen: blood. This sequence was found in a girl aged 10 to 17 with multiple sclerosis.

CDR3 protein: CASSFPSVTSGRTHEQYF. The DNA is as follows: TGCGCCAGCAGCTTCCCCTCCGTGACTAGCGGGAGAACCCACGAGCAGTACTTC. The rearranged segments are TRBV4-1 and TRBJ2-7, and TRBD2 aligns with 12 junction nucleotides. Based on the germline V gene, the CDR1 and CDR2 sequences are MGHRA and YSYEKL. The CDR3, from cysteine to phenylalanine, totals 18 residues. Just the 54-base CDR3 DNA is kept, in frame starting at base 1. The junction shows trimming of 5 bases on V and 5 bases on J, and the gene matches do not reach 16 bases of it.